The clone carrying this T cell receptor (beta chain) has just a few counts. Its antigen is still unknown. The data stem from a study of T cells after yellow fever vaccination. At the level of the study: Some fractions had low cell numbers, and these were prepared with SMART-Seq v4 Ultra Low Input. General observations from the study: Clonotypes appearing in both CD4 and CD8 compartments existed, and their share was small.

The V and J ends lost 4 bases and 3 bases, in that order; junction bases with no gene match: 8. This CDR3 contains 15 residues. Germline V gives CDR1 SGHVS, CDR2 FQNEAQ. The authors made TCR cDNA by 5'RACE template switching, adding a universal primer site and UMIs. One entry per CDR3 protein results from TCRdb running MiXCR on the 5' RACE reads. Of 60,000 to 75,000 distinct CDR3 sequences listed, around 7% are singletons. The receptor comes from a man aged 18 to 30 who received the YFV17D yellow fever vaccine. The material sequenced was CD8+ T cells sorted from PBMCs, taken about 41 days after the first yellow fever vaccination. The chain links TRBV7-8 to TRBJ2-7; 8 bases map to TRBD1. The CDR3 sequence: CASSSGTGGNYEQYF. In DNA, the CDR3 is TGTGCCAGCAGCTCCGGGACAGGTGGAAACTACGAGCAGTACTTC.